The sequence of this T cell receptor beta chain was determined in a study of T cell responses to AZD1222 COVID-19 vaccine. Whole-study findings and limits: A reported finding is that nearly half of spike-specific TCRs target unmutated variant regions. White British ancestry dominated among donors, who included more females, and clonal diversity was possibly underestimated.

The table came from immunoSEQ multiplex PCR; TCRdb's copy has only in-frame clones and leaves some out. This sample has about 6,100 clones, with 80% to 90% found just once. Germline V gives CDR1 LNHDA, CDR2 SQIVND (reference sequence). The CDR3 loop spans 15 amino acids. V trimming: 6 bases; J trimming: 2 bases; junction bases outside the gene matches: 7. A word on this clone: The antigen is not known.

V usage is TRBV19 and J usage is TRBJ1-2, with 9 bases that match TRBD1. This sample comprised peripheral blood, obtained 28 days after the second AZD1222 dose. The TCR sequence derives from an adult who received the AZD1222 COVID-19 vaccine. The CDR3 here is CASRLPGQGNYGYTF. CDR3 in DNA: TGTGCCAGTAGACTACCGGGACAGGGAAACTATGGCTACACCTTC.